This T cell receptor beta chain came from a study of T cell responses to AZD1222 COVID-19 vaccine. Worth noting for this clone: The antigen remains undetermined.

This CDR3 comprises 13 residues. Germline lookup yields CDR1 LNHDA and CDR2 SQIVND (reference sequence). Trimming removed 8 bases from V and 3 bases from J, with 11 bases in between. Study findings and constraints: A reported finding is that nearly half of spike-specific TCRs target unmutated variant regions. Donors were chiefly white British, with a greater number of females, and clonal diversity was perhaps underestimated.

The assay was immunoSEQ multiplex PCR, and TCRdb's table has in-frame clones only and misses some. Seen here are about 52,000 clones, around 90% observed once, and the top ten hold less than 3%. Sequenced here: peripheral blood, sampled 28 days after the second AZD1222 dose. The TCR originated in an adult who received the AZD1222 COVID-19 vaccine. The rearrangement joins TRBV19 to TRBJ1-5; maybe TRBD1 (6 bases). The CDR3 nucleotides read TGTGCCAGTTCCGGGACAATCAATCAGCCCCAGCATTTT. Protein sequence: CASSGTINQPQHF.